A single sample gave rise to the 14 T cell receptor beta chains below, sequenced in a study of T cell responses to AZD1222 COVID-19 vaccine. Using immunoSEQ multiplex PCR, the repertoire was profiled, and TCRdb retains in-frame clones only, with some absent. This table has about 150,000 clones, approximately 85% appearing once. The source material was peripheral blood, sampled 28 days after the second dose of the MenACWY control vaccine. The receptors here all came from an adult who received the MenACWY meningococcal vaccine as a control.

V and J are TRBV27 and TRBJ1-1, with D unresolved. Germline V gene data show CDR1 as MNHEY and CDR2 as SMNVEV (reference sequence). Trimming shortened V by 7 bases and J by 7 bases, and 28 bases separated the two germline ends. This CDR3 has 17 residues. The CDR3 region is CASTPRFISPIDLEAFF. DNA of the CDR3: TGTGCCAGCACCCCCCGGTTTATATCCCCGATCGACCTTGAAGCTTTCTTT.

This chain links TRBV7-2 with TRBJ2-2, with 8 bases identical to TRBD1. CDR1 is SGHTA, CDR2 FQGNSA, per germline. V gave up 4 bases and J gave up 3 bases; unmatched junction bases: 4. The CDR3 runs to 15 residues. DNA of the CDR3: TGTGCCAGCAGCTGGACAGGGTCGGACACCGGGGAGCTGTTTTTT. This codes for CASSWTGSDTGELFF. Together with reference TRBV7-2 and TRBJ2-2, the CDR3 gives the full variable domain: GAGVSQSPSNKVTEKGKDVELRCDPISGHTALYWYRQSLGQGLEFLIYFQGNSAPDKSGLPSDRFSAERTGGSVSTLTIQRTQQEDSAVYLCASSWTGSDTGELFFGEGSRLTVL.

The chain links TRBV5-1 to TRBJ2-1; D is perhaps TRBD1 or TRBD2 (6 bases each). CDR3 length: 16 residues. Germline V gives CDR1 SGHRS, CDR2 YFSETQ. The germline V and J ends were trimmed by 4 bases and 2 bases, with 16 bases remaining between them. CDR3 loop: CASSPGATVTYNEQFF. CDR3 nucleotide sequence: TGCGCCAGCAGCCCGGGGGCCACCGTGACCTACAATGAGCAGTTCTTC. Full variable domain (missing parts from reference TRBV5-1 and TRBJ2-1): KAGVTQTPRYLIKTRGQQVTLSCSPISGHRSVSWYQQTPGQGLQFLFEYFSETQRNKGNFPGRFSGRQFSNSRSEMNVSTLELGDSALYLCASSPGATVTYNEQFFGPGTRLTVL.

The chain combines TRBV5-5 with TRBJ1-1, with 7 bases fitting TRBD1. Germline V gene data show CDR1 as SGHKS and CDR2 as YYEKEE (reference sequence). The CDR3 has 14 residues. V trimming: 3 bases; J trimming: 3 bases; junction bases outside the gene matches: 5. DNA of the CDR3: TGTGCCAGCAGCTACAGGGGCTGGTACACTGAAGCTTTCTTT. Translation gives CASSYRGWYTEAFF.

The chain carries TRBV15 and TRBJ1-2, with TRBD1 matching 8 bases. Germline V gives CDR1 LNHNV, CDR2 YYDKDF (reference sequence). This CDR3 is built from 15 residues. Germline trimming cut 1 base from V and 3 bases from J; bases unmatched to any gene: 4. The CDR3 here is CATSRGTGYDYGYTF. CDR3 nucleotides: TGTGCCACCAGCAGAGGGACAGGGTACGACTATGGCTACACCTTC.

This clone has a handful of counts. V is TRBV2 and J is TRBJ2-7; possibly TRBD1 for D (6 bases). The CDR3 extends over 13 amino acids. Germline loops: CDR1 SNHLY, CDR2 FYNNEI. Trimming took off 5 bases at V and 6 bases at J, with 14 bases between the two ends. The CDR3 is CASSSRTEGEQYV. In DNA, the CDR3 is TGTGCCAGCAGTTCTCGGACAGAGGGCGAGCAGTACGTC.

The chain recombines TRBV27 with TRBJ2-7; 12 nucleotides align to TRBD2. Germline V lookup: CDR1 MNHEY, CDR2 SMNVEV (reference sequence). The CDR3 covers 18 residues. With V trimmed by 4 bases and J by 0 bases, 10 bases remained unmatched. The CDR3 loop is CASSSRDGTSGPSYEQYF. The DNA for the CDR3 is TGTGCCAGCAGTTCCCGAGACGGGACTAGCGGGCCCTCCTACGAGCAGTACTTC.

CDR3 sequence reads: CASRQSTNLALSTDTQYF. The CDR3 DNA reads TGCGCCAGCAGGCAGTCCACGAATCTGGCGCTAAGCACAGATACGCAGTATTTT. J is TRBJ2-3 and V is TRBV4-3; D gene uncertain. Germline V gene sequence: CDR1 LGHNA, CDR2 YSLEER. V was trimmed by 6 bases and J by 0 bases, leaving 22 bases between them. The CDR3 has 18 residues.

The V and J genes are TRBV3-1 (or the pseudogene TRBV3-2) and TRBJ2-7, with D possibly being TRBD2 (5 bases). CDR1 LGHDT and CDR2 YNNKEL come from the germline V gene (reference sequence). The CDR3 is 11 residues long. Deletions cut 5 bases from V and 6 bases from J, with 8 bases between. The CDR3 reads CASSEGGEQYF. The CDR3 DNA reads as TGTGCCAGCAGCGAGGGCGGCGAGCAGTACTTC.

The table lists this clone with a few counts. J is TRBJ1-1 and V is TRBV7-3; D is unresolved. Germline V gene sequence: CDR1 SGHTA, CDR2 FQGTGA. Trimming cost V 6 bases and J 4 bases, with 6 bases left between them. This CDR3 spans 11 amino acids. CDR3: CASSDGTEAFF. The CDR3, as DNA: TGTGCCAGCAGTGATGGCACTGAAGCTTTCTTT.

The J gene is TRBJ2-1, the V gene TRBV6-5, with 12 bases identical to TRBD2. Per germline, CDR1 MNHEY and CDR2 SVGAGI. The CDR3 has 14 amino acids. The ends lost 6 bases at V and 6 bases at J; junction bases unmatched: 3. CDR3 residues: CASRTSGGPNEQFF. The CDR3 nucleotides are TGTGCCAGCAGGACTAGCGGGGGCCCCAATGAGCAGTTCTTC.

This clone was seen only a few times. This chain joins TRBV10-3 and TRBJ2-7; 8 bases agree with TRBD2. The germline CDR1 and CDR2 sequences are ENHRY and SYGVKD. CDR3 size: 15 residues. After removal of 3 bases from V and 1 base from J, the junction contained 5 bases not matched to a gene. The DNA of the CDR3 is TGTGCCATCAGTGATACAGCGGGAGCGTCCTACGAGCAGTACTTC. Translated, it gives CAISDTAGASYEQYF.

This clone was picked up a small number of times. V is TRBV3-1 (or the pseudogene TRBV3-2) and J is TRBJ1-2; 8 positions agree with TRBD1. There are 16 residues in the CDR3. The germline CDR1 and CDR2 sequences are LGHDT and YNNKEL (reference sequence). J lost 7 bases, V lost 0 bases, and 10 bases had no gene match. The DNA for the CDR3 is TGTGCCAGCAGCCAAGATGGATTTACAGGGGGTGGTGGCTACACCTTC. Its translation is CASSQDGFTGGGGYTF.

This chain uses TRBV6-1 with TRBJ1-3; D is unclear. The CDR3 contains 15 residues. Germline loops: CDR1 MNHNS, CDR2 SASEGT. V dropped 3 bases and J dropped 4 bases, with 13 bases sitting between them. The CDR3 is CASSESTAPGNTIYF. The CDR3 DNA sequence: TGTGCCAGCAGTGAGTCAACGGCTCCCGGAAACACCATATATTTT.